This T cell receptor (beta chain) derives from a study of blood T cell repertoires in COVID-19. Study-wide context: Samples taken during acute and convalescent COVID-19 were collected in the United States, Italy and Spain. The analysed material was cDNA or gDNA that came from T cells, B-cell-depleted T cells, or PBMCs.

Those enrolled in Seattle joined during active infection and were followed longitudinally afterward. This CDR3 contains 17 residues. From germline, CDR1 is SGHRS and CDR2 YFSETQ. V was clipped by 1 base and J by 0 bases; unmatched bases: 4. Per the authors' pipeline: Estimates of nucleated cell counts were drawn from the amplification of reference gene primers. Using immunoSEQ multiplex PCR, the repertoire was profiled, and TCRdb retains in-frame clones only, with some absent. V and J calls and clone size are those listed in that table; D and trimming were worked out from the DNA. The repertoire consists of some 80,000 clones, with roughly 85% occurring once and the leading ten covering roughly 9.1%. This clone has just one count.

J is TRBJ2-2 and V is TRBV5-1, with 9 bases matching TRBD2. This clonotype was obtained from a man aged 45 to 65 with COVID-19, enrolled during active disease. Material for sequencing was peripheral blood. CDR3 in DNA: TGCGCCAGCAGCTTGATTAGCGGGAGAGCGAACACCGGGGAGCTGTTTTTT. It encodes CASSLISGRANTGELFF.